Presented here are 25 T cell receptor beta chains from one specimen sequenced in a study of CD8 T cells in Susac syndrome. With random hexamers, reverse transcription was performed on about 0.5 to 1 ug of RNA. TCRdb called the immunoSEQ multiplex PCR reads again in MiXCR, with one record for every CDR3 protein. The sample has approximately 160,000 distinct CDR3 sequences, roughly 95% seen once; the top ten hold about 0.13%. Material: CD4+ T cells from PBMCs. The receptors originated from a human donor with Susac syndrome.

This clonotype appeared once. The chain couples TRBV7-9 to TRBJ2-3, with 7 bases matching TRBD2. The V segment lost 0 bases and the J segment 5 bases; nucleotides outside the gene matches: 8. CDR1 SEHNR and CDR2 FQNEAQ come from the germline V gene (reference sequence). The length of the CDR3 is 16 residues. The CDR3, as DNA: TGTGCCAGCAGCTTAGCCCTAGCGGCGCCGGGAGATACGCAGTATTTT. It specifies CASSLALAAPGDTQYF. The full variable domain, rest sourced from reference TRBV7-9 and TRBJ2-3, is DTGVSQNPRHKITKRGQNVTFRCDPISEHNRLYWYRQTLGQGPEFLTYFQNEAQLEKSRLLSDRFSAERPKGSFSTLEIQRTEQGDSAMYLCASSLALAAPGDTQYFGPGTRLTVL.

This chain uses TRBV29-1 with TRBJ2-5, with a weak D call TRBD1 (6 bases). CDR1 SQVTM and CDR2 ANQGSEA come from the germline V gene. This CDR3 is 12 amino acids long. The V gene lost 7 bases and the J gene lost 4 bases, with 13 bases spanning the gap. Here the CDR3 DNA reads TGCAGCGGGAAACGAGGGGGAGAGACCCAGTACTTC. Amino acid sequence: CSGKRGGETQYF. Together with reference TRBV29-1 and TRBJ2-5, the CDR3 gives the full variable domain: SAVISQKPSRDICQRGTSLTIQCQVDSQVTMMFWYRQQPGQSLTLIATANQGSEATYESGFVIDKFPISRPNLTFSTLTVSNMSPEDSSIYLCSGKRGGETQYFGPGTRLLVL.

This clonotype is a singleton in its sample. CDR3 in amino acids: CASNPWRSGRSTDTQYF. The CDR3 nucleotides are TGTGCCAGCAACCCTTGGAGATCAGGAAGGAGCACAGATACGCAGTATTTT. The chain has TRBV2 and TRBJ2-3; D remains ambiguous. This CDR3 contains 17 residues. The V gene lost 7 bases and the J gene lost 0 bases, with 20 bases spanning the gap. Per germline, CDR1 SNHLY and CDR2 FYNNEI.

The CDR3 loop reads CSARDDRGGQPQHF. The CDR3 region has the DNA TGCAGTGCTAGGGACGACAGGGGAGGTCAGCCCCAGCATTTT. V usage is TRBV20-1 and J usage is TRBJ1-5, with 8 bases that match TRBD1. Per the germline V gene, CDR1 is DFQATT and CDR2 is SNEGSKA (reference sequence). The V and J ends lost 3 bases and 6 bases, in that order; junction bases with no gene match: 7. This CDR3 is 14 amino acids long.

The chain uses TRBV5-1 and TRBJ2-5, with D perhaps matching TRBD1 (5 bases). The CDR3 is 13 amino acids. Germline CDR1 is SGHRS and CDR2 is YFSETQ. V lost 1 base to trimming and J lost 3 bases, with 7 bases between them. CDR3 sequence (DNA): TGCGCCAGCAGCTTGTCCAGGGAAGAGACCCAGTACTTC. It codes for CASSLSREETQYF.

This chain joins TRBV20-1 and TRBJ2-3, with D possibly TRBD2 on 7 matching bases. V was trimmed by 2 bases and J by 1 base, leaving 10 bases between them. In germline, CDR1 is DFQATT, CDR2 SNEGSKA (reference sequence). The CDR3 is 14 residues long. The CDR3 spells CSARWGGGTDTQYF. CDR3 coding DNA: TGCAGTGCTAGATGGGGGGGCGGCACAGATACGCAGTATTTT.

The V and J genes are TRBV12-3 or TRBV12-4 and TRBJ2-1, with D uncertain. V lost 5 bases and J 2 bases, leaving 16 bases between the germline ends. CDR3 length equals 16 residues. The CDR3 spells CASSGIWEYPYNEQFF. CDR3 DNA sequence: TGTGCCAGCAGTGGGATTTGGGAATACCCCTACAATGAGCAGTTCTTC.

The CDR3 protein is CASSRTSSNEQFF. DNA of the CDR3: TGTGCCAGCAGTCGGACTAGTTCCAATGAGCAGTTCTTC. The J gene is TRBJ2-1, the V gene TRBV6-6; TRBD2 matches 7 bases. Germline loops: CDR1 MNHNY, CDR2 SVGAGI (reference sequence). With 5 bases clipped from V and 6 bases from J, the junction kept 4 bases outside the gene matches. The CDR3 extends over 13 amino acids.

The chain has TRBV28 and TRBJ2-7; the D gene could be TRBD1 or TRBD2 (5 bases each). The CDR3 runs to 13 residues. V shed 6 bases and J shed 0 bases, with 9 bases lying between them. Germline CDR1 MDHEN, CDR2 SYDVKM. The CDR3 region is CASRAGSSYEQYF. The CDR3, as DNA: TGTGCCAGCAGAGCAGGGAGCTCCTACGAGCAGTACTTC. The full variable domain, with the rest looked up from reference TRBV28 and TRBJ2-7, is DVKVTQSSRYLVKRTGEKVFLECVQDMDHENMFWYRQDPGLGLRLIYFSYDVKMKEKGDIPEGYSVSREKKERFSLILESASTNQTSMYLCASRAGSSYEQYFGPGTRLTVT.

The CDR3 DNA reads as TGTGCCAGCAGTCGGTCTCTCGGGGCTGAGCAGTTCTTC. Its protein product is CASSRSLGAEQFF. The rearrangement uses TRBV12-3 or TRBV12-4 and TRBJ2-1; D possibly uses TRBD1 or TRBD2 (5 bases each). Trimming stripped 5 bases from V and 9 bases from J, with 14 bases between. CDR3 length: 13 residues.

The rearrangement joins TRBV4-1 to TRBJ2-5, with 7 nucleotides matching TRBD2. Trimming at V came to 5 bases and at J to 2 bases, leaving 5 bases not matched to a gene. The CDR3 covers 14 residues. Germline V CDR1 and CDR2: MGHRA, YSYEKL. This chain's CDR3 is CASSSTSEQETQYF. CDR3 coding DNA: TGCGCCAGCAGCAGTACTAGCGAACAAGAGACCCAGTACTTC.

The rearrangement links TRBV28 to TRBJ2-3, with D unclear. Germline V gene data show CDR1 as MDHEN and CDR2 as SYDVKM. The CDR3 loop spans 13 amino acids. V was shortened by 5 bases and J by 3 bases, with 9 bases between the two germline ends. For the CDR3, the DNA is TGTGCCAGCAGTCCTCCGGAAACAGATACGCAGTATTTT. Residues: CASSPPETDTQYF.

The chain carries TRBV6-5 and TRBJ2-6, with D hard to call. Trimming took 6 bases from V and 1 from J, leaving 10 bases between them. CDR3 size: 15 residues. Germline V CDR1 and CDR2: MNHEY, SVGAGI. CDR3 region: CASSPSPSGANVLTF. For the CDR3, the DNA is TGTGCCAGCAGCCCATCCCCGTCTGGGGCCAACGTCCTGACTTTC.

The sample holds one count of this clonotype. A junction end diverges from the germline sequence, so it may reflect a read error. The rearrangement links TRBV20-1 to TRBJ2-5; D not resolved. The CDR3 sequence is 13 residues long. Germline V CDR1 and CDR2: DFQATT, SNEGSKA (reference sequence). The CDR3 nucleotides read TGCAGTGTTAGATCCTCCCCCCAAGAGACCCAGTACTTC. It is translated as CSVRSSPQETQYF.

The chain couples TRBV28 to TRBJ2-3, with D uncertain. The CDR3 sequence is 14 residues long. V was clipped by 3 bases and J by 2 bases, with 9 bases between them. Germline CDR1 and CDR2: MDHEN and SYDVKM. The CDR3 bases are TGTGCCAGCAGTTTCCGACTGTTCACAGATACGCAGTATTTT. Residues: CASSFRLFTDTQYF. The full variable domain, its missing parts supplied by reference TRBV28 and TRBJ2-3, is DVKVTQSSRYLVKRTGEKVFLECVQDMDHENMFWYRQDPGLGLRLIYFSYDVKMKEKGDIPEGYSVSREKKERFSLILESASTNQTSMYLCASSFRLFTDTQYFGPGTRLTVL.

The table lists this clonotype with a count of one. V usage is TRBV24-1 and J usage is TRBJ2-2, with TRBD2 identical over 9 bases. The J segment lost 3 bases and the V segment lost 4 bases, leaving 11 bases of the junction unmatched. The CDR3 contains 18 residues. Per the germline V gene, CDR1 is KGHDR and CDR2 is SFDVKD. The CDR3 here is CATSDPTRGGGDTGELFF. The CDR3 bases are TGTGCCACCAGTGACCCCACCCGGGGCGGGGGGGACACCGGGGAGCTGTTTTTT.

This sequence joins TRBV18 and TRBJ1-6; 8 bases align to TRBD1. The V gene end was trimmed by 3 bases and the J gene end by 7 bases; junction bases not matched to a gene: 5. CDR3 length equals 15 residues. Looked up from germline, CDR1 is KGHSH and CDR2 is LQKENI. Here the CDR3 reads CASSPSAGGNSPLHF. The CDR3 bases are TGTGCCAGCTCACCCTCGGCAGGGGGCAATTCACCCCTCCACTTT.

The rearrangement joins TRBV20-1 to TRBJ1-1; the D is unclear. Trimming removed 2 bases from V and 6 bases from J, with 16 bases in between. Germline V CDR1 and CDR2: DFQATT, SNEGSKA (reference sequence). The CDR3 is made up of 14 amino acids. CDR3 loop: CSARQMKTAPEAFF. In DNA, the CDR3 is TGCAGTGCTAGACAGATGAAAACCGCCCCTGAAGCTTTCTTT.

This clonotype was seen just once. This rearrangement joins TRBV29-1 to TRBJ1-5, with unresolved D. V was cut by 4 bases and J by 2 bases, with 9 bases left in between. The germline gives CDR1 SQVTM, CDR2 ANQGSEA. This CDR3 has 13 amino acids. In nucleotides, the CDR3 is TGCAGCGTTGCCAAGAGCGGCAATCAGCCCCAGCATTTT. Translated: CSVAKSGNQPQHF.

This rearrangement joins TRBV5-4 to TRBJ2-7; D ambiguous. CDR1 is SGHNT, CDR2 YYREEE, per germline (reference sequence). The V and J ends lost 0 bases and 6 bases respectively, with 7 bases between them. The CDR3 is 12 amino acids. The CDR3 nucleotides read TGTGCCAGCAGCTTGGACGCCTCCGAGCAGTACTTC. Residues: CASSLDASEQYF.

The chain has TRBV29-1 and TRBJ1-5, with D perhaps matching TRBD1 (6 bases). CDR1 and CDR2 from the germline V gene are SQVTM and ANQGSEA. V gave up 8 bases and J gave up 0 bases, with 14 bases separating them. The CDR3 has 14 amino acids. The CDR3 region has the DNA TGCAGCCCTCAGGACAGAAATAGCAATCAGCCCCAGCATTTT. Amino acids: CSPQDRNSNQPQHF.

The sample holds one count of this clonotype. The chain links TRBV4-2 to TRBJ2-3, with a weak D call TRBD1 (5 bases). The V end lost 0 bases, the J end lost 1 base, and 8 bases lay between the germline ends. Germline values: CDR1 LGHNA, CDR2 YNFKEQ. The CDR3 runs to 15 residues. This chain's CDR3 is CASSQDGAGTDTQYF. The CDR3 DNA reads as TGTGCCAGCAGCCAAGATGGGGCGGGCACAGATACGCAGTATTTT.

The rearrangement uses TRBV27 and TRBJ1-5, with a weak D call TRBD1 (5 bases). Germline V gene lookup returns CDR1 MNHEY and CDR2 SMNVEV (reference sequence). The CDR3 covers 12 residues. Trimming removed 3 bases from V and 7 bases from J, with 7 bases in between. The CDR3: CASSFGGQPQHF. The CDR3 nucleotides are TGTGCCAGCAGTTTTGGGGGACAGCCCCAGCATTTT.

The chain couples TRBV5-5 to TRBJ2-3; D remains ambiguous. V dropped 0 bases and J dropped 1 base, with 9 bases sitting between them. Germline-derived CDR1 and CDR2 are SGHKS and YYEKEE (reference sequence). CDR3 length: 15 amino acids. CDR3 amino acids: CASSLGVIGTDTQYF. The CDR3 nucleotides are TGTGCCAGCAGCTTGGGGGTCATAGGCACAGATACGCAGTATTTT.

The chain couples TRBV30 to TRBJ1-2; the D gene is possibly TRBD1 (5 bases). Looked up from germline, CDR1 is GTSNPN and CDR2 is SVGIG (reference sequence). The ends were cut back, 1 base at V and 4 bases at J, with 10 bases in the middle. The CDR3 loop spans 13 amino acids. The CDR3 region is CAWSGQPPYGYTF. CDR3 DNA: TGTGCCTGGAGTGGACAGCCACCCTATGGCTACACCTTC.